This TCR beta chain was profiled in a study of T cells in Graves' hyperthyroidism and ophthalmopathy. RNA transcripts yielded amplified TCR beta CDR3 regions. HTBI primers were used for first-round RT-PCR of the TCR CDR3. In TCRdb, the multiplex PCR reads were re-called with MiXCR into one record per CDR3 protein. Of fewer than 250,000 distinct CDR3 sequences listed, about 24% were seen once; the top ten hold roughly 32%. This clonotype was seen many times. This TCR derives from a woman in her forties with Graves' ophthalmopathy. The source material was blood.

In DNA, the CDR3 is TGCAGCGTTGAATGGGATGGCTACACCTTC. Its translation is CSVEWDGYTF. This rearrangement joins TRBV29-1 to TRBJ1-2; unclear D gene. V lost 2 bases to trimming and J lost 6 bases, with 4 bases between them. Germline V gene lookup returns CDR1 SQVTM and CDR2 ANQGSEA. CDR3 length equals 10 residues.